The 11 T cell receptor beta chains below were found in one sample sequenced in a study of T cells of healthy individuals. TCRdb recomputed calls from the 5' RACE reads with MiXCR, one row per CDR3 protein. The repertoire holds tens of thousands of distinct CDR3 sequences, around 16% seen once, with around 4.5% in the top ten. These receptors were collected from a human donor in good health.

This clonotype was seen only a few times. The V and J genes are TRBV29-1 and TRBJ2-7; 10 bases map to TRBD2. The CDR3 loop spans 14 amino acids. J lost 0 bases, V lost 2 bases, and 1 base had no gene match. Germline V CDR1 and CDR2: SQVTM, ANQGSEA. The CDR3 sequence: CSVELAGGSYEQYF. The CDR3 coding sequence is TGCAGCGTTGAATTAGCGGGAGGCTCCTACGAGCAGTACTTC.

At least ten counts were recorded for this clonotype. The chain joins TRBV19 to TRBJ1-1; D remains ambiguous. This CDR3 has 11 amino acids. Deletions cut 9 bases from V and 4 bases from J, with 9 bases between. Germline CDR1 and CDR2: LNHDA and SQIVND (reference sequence). The CDR3 loop is CASGTSTEAFF. As DNA, the CDR3 is TGTGCCAGCGGAACAAGCACTGAAGCTTTCTTT.

This clonotype was seen a handful of times. The gene calls are TRBV12-3 or TRBV12-4 and TRBJ1-1; maybe TRBD1 (5 bases). V lost 6 bases to trimming and J lost 6 bases, with 14 bases between them. The CDR3 has 13 amino acids. CDR3 amino acids: CASSLSQGSEAFF. The CDR3 nucleotides read TGTGCCAGCAGCCTGAGCCAGGGTTCTGAAGCTTTCTTT.

This clonotype was seen at least ten times. The chain has TRBV12-3 or TRBV12-4 and TRBJ2-3; tentative D call: TRBD1 (5 bases). The V gene lost 3 bases and the J gene lost 10 bases, with 23 bases spanning the gap. The length of the CDR3 is 16 residues. The CDR3: CASSFSLPQLQGSQYF. The CDR3 DNA is TGTGCCAGCAGTTTTAGCCTCCCTCAACTCCAGGGATCGCAGTATTTT.

This clonotype was seen a few times. The chain joins TRBV11-1 to TRBJ2-1; 11 bases are shared with TRBD2. The trim removed 1 base at V and 7 bases at J, leaving 3 bases unmatched. From germline, CDR1 is SGHAT and CDR2 FQDESV (reference sequence). This CDR3 contains 15 residues. CDR3 in amino acids: CASSLVAGGPNEQFF. CDR3 nucleotide sequence: TGTGCCAGCAGCTTAGTAGCGGGGGGGCCGAATGAGCAGTTCTTC. The full variable domain, completed using reference TRBV11-1 and TRBJ2-1, is EAEVAQSPRYKITEKSQAVAFWCDPISGHATLYWYRQILGQGPELLVQFQDESVVDDSQLPKDRFSAERLKGVDSTLKIQPAELGDSAMYLCASSLVAGGPNEQFFGPGTRLTVL.

J is TRBJ2-4 and V is TRBV18; D gene unclear. In germline, CDR1 is KGHSH, CDR2 LQKENI. V lost 4 bases and J 6 bases, leaving 10 bases between the germline ends. The CDR3 runs 13 residues. This CDR3 is CASSQAEGNIQYF. The CDR3 DNA sequence: TGTGCCAGCTCACAGGCAGAAGGAAACATTCAGTACTTC.

V usage is TRBV7-9 and J usage is TRBJ2-7; TRBD2 matches at 10 bases. CDR1 and CDR2 from the germline V gene are SEHNR and FQNEAQ (reference sequence). J lost 13 bases, V lost 6 bases, and 6 bases had no gene match. This CDR3 is 11 amino acids long. CDR3 in DNA: TGTGCCAGCAGTAGCGGGAGGTCTAACTACTTC. Its protein product is CASSSGRSNYF.

The chain joins TRBV10-3 to TRBJ2-5; unclear D gene. This CDR3 has 13 residues. V gave up 2 bases and J gave up 5 bases, with 9 bases separating them. The germline CDR1 and CDR2 sequences are ENHRY and SYGVKD. CDR3 residues: CAISEQGGETQYF. The CDR3 region has the DNA TGTGCCATCAGTGAGCAAGGTGGGGAGACCCAGTACTTC.

This clonotype was recorded at least ten times. The chain has TRBV20-1 and TRBJ1-4; 12 bases align to TRBD1. The germline CDR1 and CDR2 sequences are DFQATT and SNEGSKA (reference sequence). After removal of 5 bases from V and 2 bases from J, the junction contained 6 bases not matched to a gene. The CDR3 runs to 16 residues. The CDR3 sequence is CSAGGQGAFTNEKLFF. In DNA, the CDR3 is TGCAGTGCTGGGGGACAGGGGGCGTTTACTAATGAAAAACTGTTTTTT.

The chain employs TRBV6-2 or TRBV6-3 and TRBJ2-5, with a weak D call TRBD2 (6 bases). The CDR3 has 14 amino acids. The germline V gene has CDR1 MNHEY and CDR2 SVGEGT. V shed 2 bases and J shed 5 bases, with 12 bases lying between them. The CDR3 spells CASSYPTSPETQYF. The CDR3 DNA follows: TGTGCCAGCAGTTACCCCACTAGCCCTGAGACCCAGTACTTC.

This clonotype has a count of ten or more. The chain is built from TRBV4-1 and TRBJ2-2; unclear D gene. V lost 0 bases, J lost 4 bases, and 12 bases lay in between. The CDR3 extends over 16 amino acids. The V gene's germline CDR1 is MGHRA and CDR2 YSYEKL. In DNA form, the CDR3 reads TGCGCCAGCAGCCAAGAAGACGCGGCAGTCACCGGGGAGCTGTTTTTT. Translation: CASSQEDAAVTGELFF.